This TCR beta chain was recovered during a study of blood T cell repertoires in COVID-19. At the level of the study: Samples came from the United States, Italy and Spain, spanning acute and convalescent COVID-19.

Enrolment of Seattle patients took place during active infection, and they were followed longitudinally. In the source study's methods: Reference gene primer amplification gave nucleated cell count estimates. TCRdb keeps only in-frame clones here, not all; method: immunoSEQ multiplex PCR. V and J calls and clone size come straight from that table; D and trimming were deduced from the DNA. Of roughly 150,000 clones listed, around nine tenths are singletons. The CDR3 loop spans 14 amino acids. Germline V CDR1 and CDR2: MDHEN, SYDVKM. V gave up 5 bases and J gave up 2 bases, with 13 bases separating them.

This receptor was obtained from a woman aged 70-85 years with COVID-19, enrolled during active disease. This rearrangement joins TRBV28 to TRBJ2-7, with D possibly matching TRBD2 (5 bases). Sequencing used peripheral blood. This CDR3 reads CASSSEGRAYEQYF. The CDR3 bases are TGTGCCAGCAGTAGTGAGGGTAGGGCCTACGAGCAGTACTTC. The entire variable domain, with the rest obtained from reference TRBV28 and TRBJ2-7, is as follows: DVKVTQSSRYLVKRTGEKVFLECVQDMDHENMFWYRQDPGLGLRLIYFSYDVKMKEKGDIPEGYSVSREKKERFSLILESASTNQTSMYLCASSSEGRAYEQYFGPGTRLTVT.